This section outlines one T cell receptor (beta chain) sequence together with its context. This clone was observed a handful of times. Its recognized antigen is unknown. Base qualities are not at hand, and no much larger clone is one base apart. These data come from a study of cytomegalovirus exposure and HLA in healthy donors (dated by TCRdb to the late 2010s). Turning to the overall study: According to an earlier analysis of 587 of the donors, 150 million to 200 million T cells yielded 117 million unique TCR beta sequences and 250 to 350 Gb of sequence data. Roughly 300 gigabases of sequencing data and roughly 81 million unique TCR sequences made up an early release that covered fewer than 650 HLA-typed donors. Of the approximately 400 genotyped donors, roughly 85% fell in the genetic ancestry cluster associated with self-reported Caucasian donors. The study aimed to test whether cataloging public T cell receptors could reveal signatures of past pathogen exposure. The T cell repertoires of 700 or so subjects were profiled by immunosequencing and related to cytomegalovirus serostatus. A separate validation cohort of over 95 different subjects was used in addition to the roughly 620-subject first cohort. The study combined high-throughput TCR immunosequencing, statistical association of individual TCRs with disease status, and machine learning to predict cytomegalovirus infection status. To study patterns of TCR occurrence, a later analysis re-analyzed previously published TCR beta repertoires from 600 to 750 donors and added high-resolution HLA genotyping. Rather than using new phenotypic data, the later analysis identified candidate immune exposures from TCR beta sequences and from how often those sequences occurred across donors. In an earlier analysis of several hundred of the donors, high-throughput TCR beta sequencing was used to judge whether each TCR beta V gene segment behaved as functional or pseudogenic. Donor age, sex, ethnicity and CMV serostatus were compiled together with the repertoire data. A later genetic analysis took genome-wide SNP genotypes for about 65% of the 666 donors and used that subset as a discovery cohort. All discovery cohort repertoires had been generated using a single sequencing platform. HLA typing covered class I and class II loci at four-digit resolution. Typing coverage differed by locus: A, B, C, DRB1 and DQB1 were typed in roughly 620-630 donors, DQA1 in 522, DPA1 in some 610, and DPB1 in just under 490. Several DR-DQ haplotypes were handled as single units for association and clustering, since linkage in the cohort was strong. Across around 400 genotyped donors of the cohort, an average of about 200,000 unique TCR beta nucleotide sequences per donor were sequenced, and 15% to 20% of those sequences were non-productive. The full study reports these points: For the cohort, immune exposure information was limited to CMV serostatus. The authors suggested that the approach could potentially be extended to other disease states and immunological phenotypes. The classifier was reported to diagnose cytomegalovirus status with high specificity and sensitivity in both the original cohort and the validation cohort. The study gave a list of some 150 TCR beta chains associated with cytomegalovirus. Because counts were too low, 15 to 20 rarely observed V segments, including chromosome 9 orphons, were excluded from the earlier analysis of roughly 580 of the donors. Most CMV-associated TCR beta chains appeared to be HLA-restricted in a later analysis, and the HLA associations seemed to be driven largely by CMV exposure. Several of the top co-occurrence clusters appeared to be linked to parvovirus B19, influenza, CMV and Epstein-Barr virus, according to a later analysis. When HLA alleles, especially DR and DQ, strongly co-occurred, attributing TCR associations to individual alleles was difficult. In a later analysis, the rate of TCR association differed among HLA loci, with DRB1 alleles having the most associated TCRs and HLA-C alleles having the fewest. Linkage disequilibrium might explain the correlated functional status among segregating V segments, but an unknown experimental factor could not be ruled out. Roughly uniform sequencing depth across donors was assumed in presence/absence analyses, although this assumption may not hold. In vitro tests confirmed that a few of the cytomegalovirus-associated TCR beta chains recognize cytomegalovirus antigens. An association between a missense DCLRE1C variant and V-gene and J-gene trimming of TCR beta chains was found in a later genetic analysis and replicated in an independent cohort. In an earlier analysis of about 550 of the donors, most TCR beta V segments were observed in productive rearrangements about 90% or about 30% of the time, broadly matching IMGT annotations. In a later analysis, HLA-associated TCR beta chains showed more clonal expansion and lower generation probabilities than non-associated chains that were equally common. Compared with the approximately 670-donor mean, donors in an Asian-associated ancestry cluster had fewer N-insertions in productive TCRs, according to a later genetic analysis. In a later analysis, around 17,000 TCR beta sequences were associated with specific HLA alleles at a false discovery rate of 0.05. Only TCR beta chains were sequenced in this cohort, and the absence of alpha or paired-chain data limited detectable features. A further reported finding was that TCR beta sequences accurately predicted the HLA-A and HLA-B alleles for most subjects in the first cohort. Because HLA typing was missing for some donors at each locus, association tests included only the typed subset. Most TCR sequences were observed very rarely across donors, whereas some public TCRs were present in many individuals. The sequencing pipeline was judged likely to have produced a cluster of highly shared sequence variants as a technical artifact.

The cohort was made up of around 720 healthy bone marrow donors. At the time of sampling, every cohort member was nominally healthy, though immune exposures that went unrecorded were likely present. The donor was CMV seropositive and belonged to the group of a few hundred seropositive cohort members. A peripheral blood sample was provided by each donor, and peripheral blood mononuclear cells were used for TCR beta sequencing. Genomic DNA extraction from the blood cell samples was performed with the Qiagen DNeasy Blood Extraction Kit. The library was generated by the immunoSEQ multiplex PCR assay. For the multiplex PCR, a mixture combining 60 forward primers for TCR Vbeta segments and 13 reverse primers for TCR Jbeta segments was used. A multiplex PCR assay on genomic DNA amplified the CDR3 region of rearranged TCR beta genes. On the Illumina HiSeq System, the amplified TCR beta libraries were sequenced as 87-base-pair reads. The paper's processing steps were these. In a later analysis, about 80 million unique TCR beta chains were counted across the approximately 640 repertoires, and some 10 million of these chains were shared by at least two donors. To remove PCR and sequencing errors, raw reads were error-corrected and collapsed into unique sequences using a nearest-neighbor algorithm that merged closely related sequences. V, D and J gene segments were assigned by aligning CDR3 sequences to IMGT reference sequences. For a sequence to be retained, a match of at least six nucleotides was required to both a V gene segment and a J gene segment. Rearrangements were classified as productive when the CDR3 lacked stop codons and remained in frame with V and J, and all other rearrangements were classified as non-productive. Following IMGT convention, CDR3 was defined as the stretch from the second conserved V-encoded cysteine to the conserved J-encoded phenylalanine. In an earlier analysis of 587 of the donors, sequences lacking an unambiguous match to a single V gene segment were excluded. In an earlier analysis of some 590 of the donors, a V segment was called functional when productive rearrangements were above 56.7%, and segregating when the standard deviation between donors exceeded 5%. A statistical classification framework was built for diagnosing cytomegalovirus status from the catalog of TCR beta chain sequences. A later analysis assigned V and J genes by comparing TCR nucleotide sequences with IMGT/GENE-DB human TR gene sequences. The TCRdist pipeline was used in a later analysis to assign CDR3 sequences and most-parsimonious VDJ recombination scenarios. In a later analysis, each TCR beta chain was defined by its CDR3 amino acid sequence together with its V-gene family, and reads without a unique V-gene family were excluded. In a later analysis, around 600 highly shared, low-generation-probability nucleotide sequences were removed to address suspected cross-contamination and a sequencing artifact. In a later analysis, a clonal expansion index for each public chain was calculated from normalized within-repertoire ranks of inferred template counts. A later analysis computed generation probabilities with a VDJ recombination model fitted to out-of-frame rearrangements, and checked the results against IGoR. In a later analysis, TCR-TCR, TCR-HLA and TCR-CMV co-occurrence was scored with hypergeometric tests, and a repertoire-size bias correction was applied to TCR pairs. To estimate false discovery rates, a later analysis permuted the HLA or CMV assignments 20 times. In a later analysis, co-occurring TCRs were grouped using DBSCAN, and TCRdist sequence similarity was added for clustering within HLA-allele-positive subsets. For co-occurrence clustering, repertoires with fewer than 30,000 or more than 120,000 public chains were excluded, along with four to six repertoires with anomalous nucleotide sharing. TCRdb provides this immuneACCESS table in a form limited to in-frame rearrangements. Some clones are lacking; in checked studies, under half of them reflect an unresolved V gene, and why the rest are absent is not known. The V and J calls and clone size come from that table; D and trimming were worked out from the DNA. The sample contains some 150,000 clones, roughly 78% of them found a single time. The ten largest clones take up about 3% of the sample.

Sequencing was done on a sample of PBMCs. The clonotype was recovered from a man in his forties in good health and CMV-seropositive.

The CDR3 protein sequence reads: CASSTDRQETQYF. The sequence in DNA is TGTGCCAGCAGCACAGACAGGCAAGAGACCCAGTACTTC. The sequence links TRBV7-2 to TRBJ2-5; the D segment could be TRBD1, given 6 matching bases. The V and J ends are trimmed by 5 bases and 2 bases, leaving 9 bases between them. From its cysteine to its phenylalanine, the CDR3 spans 13 amino acids. Left in the record is the CDR3 DNA by itself, 39 bases read in frame from the first base. Via the germline V gene, CDR1 is SGHTA and CDR2 FQGNSA. Beyond the CDR3, the reference TRBV7-2 and TRBJ2-5 genes provide the residues; the full variable domain reads: GAGVSQSPSNKVTEKGKDVELRCDPISGHTALYWYRQSLGQGLEFLIYFQGNSAPDKSGLPSDRFSAERTGGSVSTLTIQRTQQEDSAVYLCASSTDRQETQYFGPGTRLLVL.